This TCR beta chain was identified in a study of blood T cell dynamics during melanoma immunotherapy. Study conclusions and caveats: The study could not tell melanoma-specific clones from general immune activation.

V was trimmed by 1 base and J by 0 bases, leaving 16 bases between them. There are 18 residues in the CDR3. From germline, CDR1 is SGHVS and CDR2 FNYEAQ. Notes on this clone: The antigen is undetermined.

Specified time point: pre-treatment baseline. Samples come from before therapy and from week 3 after the first blockade cycle. Response was assessed by RECIST 1.1 at 12 weeks, except two rapid progressors. Generated by immunoSEQ multiplex PCR, the TCRdb table keeps only in-frame clones and is missing some. Of some 15,000 clones listed, about 81% are singletons. The clonotype comes from a human donor with melanoma. This chain connects TRBV7-6 to TRBJ2-1; D call uncertain. This specimen was blood, taken from a patient treated with checkpoint blockade. CDR3: CASSLVSSQRRSYNEQFF. The CDR3 nucleotides read TGTGCCAGCAGCTTAGTGTCGTCGCAGCGCCGCTCCTACAATGAGCAGTTCTTC.